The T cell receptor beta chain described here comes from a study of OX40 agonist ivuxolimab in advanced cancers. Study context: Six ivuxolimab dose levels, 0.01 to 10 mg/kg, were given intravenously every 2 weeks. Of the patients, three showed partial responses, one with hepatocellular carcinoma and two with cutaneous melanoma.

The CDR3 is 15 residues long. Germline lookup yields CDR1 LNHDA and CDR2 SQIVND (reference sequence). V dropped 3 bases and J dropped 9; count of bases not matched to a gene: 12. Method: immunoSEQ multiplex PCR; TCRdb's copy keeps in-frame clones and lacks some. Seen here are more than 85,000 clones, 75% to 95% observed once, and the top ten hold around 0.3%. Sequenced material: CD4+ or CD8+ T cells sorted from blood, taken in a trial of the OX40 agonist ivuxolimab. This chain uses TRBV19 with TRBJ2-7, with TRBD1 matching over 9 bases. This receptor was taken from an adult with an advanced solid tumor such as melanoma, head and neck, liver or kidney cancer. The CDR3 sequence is CASSMVGQGLTGQYF. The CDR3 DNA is TGTGCCAGTAGTATGGTGGGACAGGGACTTACGGGGCAGTACTTC.